This TCR beta chain was sequenced during a study of T-cell reconstitution after alpha-beta-depleted transplantation in children. The TCRbeta library incorporated unique molecular identifiers. TCRdb itself ran the PCR reads through MiXCR, one entry per CDR3 protein. Among almost 500,000 distinct CDR3 sequences listed, around 13% were seen once. V dropped 3 bases and J dropped 6; count of bases not matched to a gene: 10. The CDR3 sequence is 15 residues long. Germline loops: CDR1 SGHNT, CDR2 YYREEE (reference sequence). This specimen was PBMCs from the stem cell graft donor, taken from the stem cell graft. This receptor was identified in a human donor who donated a stem cell graft to a child with combined immunodeficiency. The gene calls are TRBV5-4 and TRBJ2-7; the match to TRBD1 covers 9 bases. The CDR3 coding sequence is TGTGCCAGCAGCTATAAGGACAGGGGCCCCGGCGAGCAGTACTTC. Translating it yields CASSYKDRGPGEQYF.